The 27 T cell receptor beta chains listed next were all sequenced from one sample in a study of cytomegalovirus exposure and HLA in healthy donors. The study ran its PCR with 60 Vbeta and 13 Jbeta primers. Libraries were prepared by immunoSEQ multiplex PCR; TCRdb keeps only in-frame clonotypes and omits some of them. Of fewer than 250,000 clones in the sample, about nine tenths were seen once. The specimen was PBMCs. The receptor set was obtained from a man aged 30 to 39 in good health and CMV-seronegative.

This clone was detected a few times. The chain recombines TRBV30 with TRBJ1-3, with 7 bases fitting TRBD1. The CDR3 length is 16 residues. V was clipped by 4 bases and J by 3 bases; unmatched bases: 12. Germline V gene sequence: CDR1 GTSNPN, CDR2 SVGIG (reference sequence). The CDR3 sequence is CAWNYNGQALGNTIYF. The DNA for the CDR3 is TGTGCCTGGAATTATAATGGACAGGCCCTTGGAAACACCATATATTTT.

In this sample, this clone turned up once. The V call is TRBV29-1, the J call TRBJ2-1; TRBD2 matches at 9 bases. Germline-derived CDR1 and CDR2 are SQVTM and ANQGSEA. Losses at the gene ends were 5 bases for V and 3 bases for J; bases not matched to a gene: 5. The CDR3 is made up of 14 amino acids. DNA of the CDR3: TGCAGCGTTACAACTAGCGGGTACTACAATGAGCAGTTCTTC. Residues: CSVTTSGYYNEQFF.

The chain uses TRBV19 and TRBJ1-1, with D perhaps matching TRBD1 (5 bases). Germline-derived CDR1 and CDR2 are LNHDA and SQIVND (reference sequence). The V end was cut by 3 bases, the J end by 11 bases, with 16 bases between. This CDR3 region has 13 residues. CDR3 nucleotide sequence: TGTGCCAGTAGTATGGGGGGGTCGGTGGGGGCTTTCTTT. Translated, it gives CASSMGGSVGAFF.

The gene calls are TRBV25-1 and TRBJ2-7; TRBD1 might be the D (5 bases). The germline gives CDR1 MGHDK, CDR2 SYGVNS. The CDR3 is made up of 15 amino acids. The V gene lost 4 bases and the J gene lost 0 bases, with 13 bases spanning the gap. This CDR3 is CASSGGPRFSYEQYF. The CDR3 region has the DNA TGTGCCAGCAGTGGGGGCCCTAGGTTCTCCTACGAGCAGTACTTC.

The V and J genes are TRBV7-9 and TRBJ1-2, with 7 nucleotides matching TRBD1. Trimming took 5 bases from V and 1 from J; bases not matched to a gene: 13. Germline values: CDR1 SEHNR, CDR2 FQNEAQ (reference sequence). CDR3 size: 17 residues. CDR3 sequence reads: CASSRYSDRPNNYGYTF. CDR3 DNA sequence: TGTGCCAGCAGCCGTTACTCGGACAGGCCTAATAACTATGGCTACACCTTC. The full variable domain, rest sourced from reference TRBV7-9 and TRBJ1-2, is DTGVSQNPRHKITKRGQNVTFRCDPISEHNRLYWYRQTLGQGPEFLTYFQNEAQLEKSRLLSDRFSAERPKGSFSTLEIQRTEQGDSAMYLCASSRYSDRPNNYGYTFGSGTRLTVV.

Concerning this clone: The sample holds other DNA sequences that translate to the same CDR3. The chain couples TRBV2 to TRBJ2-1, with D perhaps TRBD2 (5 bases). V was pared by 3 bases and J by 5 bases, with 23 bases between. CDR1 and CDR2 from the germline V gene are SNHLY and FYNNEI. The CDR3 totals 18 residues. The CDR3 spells CASSDTTSMGAKDNEQFF. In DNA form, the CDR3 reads TGTGCCAGCAGTGACACTACGAGTATGGGAGCGAAGGACAATGAGCAGTTCTTC.

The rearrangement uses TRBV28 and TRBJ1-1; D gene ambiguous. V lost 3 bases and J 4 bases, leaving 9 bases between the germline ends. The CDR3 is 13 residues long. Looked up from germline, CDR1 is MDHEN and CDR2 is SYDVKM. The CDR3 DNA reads TGTGCCAGCAGTTTGGGAGTGAGCACTGAAGCTTTCTTT. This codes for CASSLGVSTEAFF.

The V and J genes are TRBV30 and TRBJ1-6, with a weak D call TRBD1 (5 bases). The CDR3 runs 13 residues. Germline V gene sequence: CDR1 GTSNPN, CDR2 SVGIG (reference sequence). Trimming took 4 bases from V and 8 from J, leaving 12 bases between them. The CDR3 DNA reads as TGTGCCTGGATTGGTCAAGGGGATTCACCCCTCCACTTT. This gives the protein CAWIGQGDSPLHF.

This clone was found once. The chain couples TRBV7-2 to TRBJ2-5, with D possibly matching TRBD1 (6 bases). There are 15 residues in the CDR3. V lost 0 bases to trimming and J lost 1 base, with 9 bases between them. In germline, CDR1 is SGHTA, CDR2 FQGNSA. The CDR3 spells CASSLAGGIQETQYF. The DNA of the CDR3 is TGTGCCAGCAGCTTAGCAGGGGGAATCCAAGAGACCCAGTACTTC.

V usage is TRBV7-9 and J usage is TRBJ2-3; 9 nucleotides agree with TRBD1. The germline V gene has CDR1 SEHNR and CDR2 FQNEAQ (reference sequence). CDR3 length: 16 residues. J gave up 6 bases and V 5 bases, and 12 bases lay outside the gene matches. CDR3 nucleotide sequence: TGTGCCAGCAGCATAACAGGGGGCGAATTTATTGATACGCAGTATTTT. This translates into CASSITGGEFIDTQYF.

As DNA, the CDR3 is TGTGCCAGCAGTGAAGTTTACAGGGCCGTAGGCACTGAAGCTTTCTTT. Protein sequence: CASSEVYRAVGTEAFF. This chain joins TRBV6-1 and TRBJ1-1; D is possibly TRBD1 (6 bases). Germline V gives CDR1 MNHNS, CDR2 SASEGT. With 1 base removed from V and 4 bases from J, the gap between germline ends came to 16 bases. The CDR3 contains 16 residues.

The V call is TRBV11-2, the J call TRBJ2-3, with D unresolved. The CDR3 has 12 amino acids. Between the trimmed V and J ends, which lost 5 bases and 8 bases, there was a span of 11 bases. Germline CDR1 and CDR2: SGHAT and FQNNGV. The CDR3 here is CASSPPRPTQYF. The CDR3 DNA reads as TGTGCCAGCAGCCCGCCGCGGCCTACGCAGTATTTT.

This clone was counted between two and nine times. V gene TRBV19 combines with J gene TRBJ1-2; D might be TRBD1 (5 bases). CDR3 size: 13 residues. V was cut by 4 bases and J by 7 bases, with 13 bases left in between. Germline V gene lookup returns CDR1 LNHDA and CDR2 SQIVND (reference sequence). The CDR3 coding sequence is TGTGCCAGTAGTAGCCTCAGGGACTTTGGCTACACCTTC. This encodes CASSSLRDFGYTF.

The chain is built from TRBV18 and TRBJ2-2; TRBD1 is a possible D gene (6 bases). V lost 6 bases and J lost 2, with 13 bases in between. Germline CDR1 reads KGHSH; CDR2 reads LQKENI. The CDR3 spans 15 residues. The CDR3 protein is CASSRAGVNTGELFF. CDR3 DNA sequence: TGTGCCAGCTCGAGGGCAGGGGTTAACACCGGGGAGCTGTTTTTT. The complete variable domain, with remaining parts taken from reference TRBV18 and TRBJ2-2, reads NAGVMQNPRHLVRRRGQEARLRCSPMKGHSHVYWYRQLPEEGLKFMVYLQKENIIDESGMPKERFSAEFPKEGPSILRIQQVVRGDSAAYFCASSRAGVNTGELFFGEGSRLTVL.

CDR3 in amino acids: CASRSGQGRYNSPLHF. The DNA of the CDR3 is TGCGCCAGCAGATCGGGACAGGGACGCTATAATTCACCCCTCCACTTT. The chain joins TRBV10-2 to TRBJ1-6, with 9 bases aligning to TRBD1. The CDR3 runs to 16 residues. From germline, CDR1 is WSHSY and CDR2 SAAADI. Trimming removed 6 bases from V and 3 bases from J; junction bases left unmatched: 6.

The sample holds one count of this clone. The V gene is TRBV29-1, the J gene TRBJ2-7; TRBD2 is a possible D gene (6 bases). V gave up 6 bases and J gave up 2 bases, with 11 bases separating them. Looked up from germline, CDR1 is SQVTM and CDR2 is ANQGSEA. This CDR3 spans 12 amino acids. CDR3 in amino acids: CSVGTRTYEQYF. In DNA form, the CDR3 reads TGCAGCGTCGGGACTCGAACCTACGAGCAGTACTTC.

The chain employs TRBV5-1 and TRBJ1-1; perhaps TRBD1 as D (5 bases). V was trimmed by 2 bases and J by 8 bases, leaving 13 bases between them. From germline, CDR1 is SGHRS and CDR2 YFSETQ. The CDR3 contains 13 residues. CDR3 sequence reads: CASSFSGGKEAFF. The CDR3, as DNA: TGCGCCAGCAGCTTTTCCGGGGGTAAGGAAGCTTTCTTT.

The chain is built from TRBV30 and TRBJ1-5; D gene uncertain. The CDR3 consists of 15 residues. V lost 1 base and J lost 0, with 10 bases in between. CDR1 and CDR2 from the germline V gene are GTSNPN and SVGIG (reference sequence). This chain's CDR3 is CAWSEDFYSNQPQHF. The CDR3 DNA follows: TGTGCCTGGAGTGAGGACTTTTATAGCAATCAGCCCCAGCATTTT.

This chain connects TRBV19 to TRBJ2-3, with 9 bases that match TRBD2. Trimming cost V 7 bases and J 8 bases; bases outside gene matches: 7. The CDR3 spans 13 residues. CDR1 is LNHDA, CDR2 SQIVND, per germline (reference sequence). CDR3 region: CASTFSGGSTQYF. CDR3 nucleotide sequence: TGTGCCAGTACGTTTAGCGGGGGAAGTACGCAGTATTTT.

The CDR3 nucleotides are TGCGCCAGCAGCCAAGATCAGGGAGGCTCCTACGAGCAGTACTTC. This gives the protein CASSQDQGGSYEQYF. V gene TRBV4-3 combines with J gene TRBJ2-5; tentatively, D is TRBD2 (6 bases). The DNA end favors TRBJ2-7, so the J call may be wrong. The CDR3 is 15 residues long. Germline V gives CDR1 LGHNA, CDR2 YSLEER.

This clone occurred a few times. CDR3: CASQARGGYITDTQYF. CDR3 sequence (DNA): TGTGCCAGTCAGGCTCGTGGAGGGTATATCACAGATACGCAGTATTTT. The V call is TRBV9, the J call TRBJ2-3; D perhaps matches TRBD2 (6 bases). Germline CDR1 SGDLS, CDR2 YYNGEE. V was shortened by 8 bases and J by 2 bases, with 21 bases between the two germline ends. This CDR3 has 16 residues.

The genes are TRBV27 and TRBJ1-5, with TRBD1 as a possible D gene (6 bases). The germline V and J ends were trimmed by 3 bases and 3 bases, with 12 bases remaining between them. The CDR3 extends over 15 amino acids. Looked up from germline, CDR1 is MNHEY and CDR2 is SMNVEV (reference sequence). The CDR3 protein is CASSLIGQYNQPQHF. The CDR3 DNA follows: TGTGCCAGCAGTTTGATTGGACAGTACAATCAGCCCCAGCATTTT.

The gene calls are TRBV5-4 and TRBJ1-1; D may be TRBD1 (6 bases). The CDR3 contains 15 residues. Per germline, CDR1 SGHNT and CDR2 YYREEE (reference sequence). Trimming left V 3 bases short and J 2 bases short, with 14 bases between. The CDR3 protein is CASSSPSQGNTEAFF. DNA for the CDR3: TGTGCCAGCAGCTCCCCCTCACAGGGAAACACTGAAGCTTTCTTT.

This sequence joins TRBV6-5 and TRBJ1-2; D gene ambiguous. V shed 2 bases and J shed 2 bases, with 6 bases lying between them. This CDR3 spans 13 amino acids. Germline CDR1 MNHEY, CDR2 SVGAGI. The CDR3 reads CASSYAGNYGYTF. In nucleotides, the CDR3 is TGTGCCAGCAGTTACGCAGGAAACTATGGCTACACCTTC.

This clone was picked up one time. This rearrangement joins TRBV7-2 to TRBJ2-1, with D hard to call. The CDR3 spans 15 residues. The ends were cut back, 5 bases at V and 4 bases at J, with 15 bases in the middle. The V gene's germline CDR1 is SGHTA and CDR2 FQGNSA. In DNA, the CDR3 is TGTGCCAGCAGCCCTTACTCAAGGAGTTACAATGAGCAGTTCTTC. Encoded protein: CASSPYSRSYNEQFF.

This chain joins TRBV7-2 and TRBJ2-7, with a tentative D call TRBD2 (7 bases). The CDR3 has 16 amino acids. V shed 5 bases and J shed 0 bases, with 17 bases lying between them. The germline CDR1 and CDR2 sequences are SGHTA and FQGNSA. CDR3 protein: CASSLRGGQSSYEQYF. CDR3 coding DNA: TGTGCCAGCAGCCTTAGGGGGGGACAAAGCTCCTACGAGCAGTACTTC.

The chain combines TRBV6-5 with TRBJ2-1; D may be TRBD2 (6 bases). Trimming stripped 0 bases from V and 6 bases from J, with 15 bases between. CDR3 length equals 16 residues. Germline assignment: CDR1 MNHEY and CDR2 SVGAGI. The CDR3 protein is CASSYSAGLPSNEQFF. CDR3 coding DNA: TGTGCCAGCAGTTACTCAGCGGGCCTACCATCCAATGAGCAGTTCTTC.